Each of the 7 T cell receptor beta chains below was sequenced from the same sample in a study of T cells in Graves' hyperthyroidism and ophthalmopathy. RNA transcripts provided the source from which TCR beta CDR3 regions were amplified. Using the HTBI primer set, a first-round RT-PCR was run on the TCR CDR3. TCRdb reprocessed the multiplex PCR reads with MiXCR, giving one entry per CDR3 protein. The data hold about 570,000 distinct CDR3 sequences, with about 14% observed a single time. Material: blood. Source of these receptors: a woman in her thirties or forties with Graves' hyperthyroidism.

The CDR3 here is CASSPLSPNTGELFF. The CDR3 DNA sequence: TGTGCCAGCAGCCCCTTGAGCCCGAACACCGGGGAGCTGTTTTTT. The chain employs TRBV12-3 or TRBV12-4 and TRBJ2-2; D unresolved. The CDR3 has 15 amino acids. Trimming took off 6 bases at V and 0 bases at J, with 11 bases between the two ends.

The V call is TRBV28, the J call TRBJ1-3, with D perhaps matching TRBD1 (5 bases). Germline loops: CDR1 MDHEN, CDR2 SYDVKM. The CDR3 sequence is 13 residues long. Trimming pared 3 bases from V and 12 bases from J, leaving 15 bases between. The CDR3 DNA is TGTGCCAGCAGTTTGCGACAGTCACATTTCATATATTTT. Residues: CASSLRQSHFIYF. The whole variable domain, remainder taken from reference TRBV28 and TRBJ1-3, is DVKVTQSSRYLVKRTGEKVFLECVQDMDHENMFWYRQDPGLGLRLIYFSYDVKMKEKGDIPEGYSVSREKKERFSLILESASTNQTSMYLCASSLRQSHFIYFGEGSWLTVV.

This clonotype was observed a handful of times. The chain joins TRBV6-5 to TRBJ2-1; tentatively, D is TRBD1 (6 bases). The CDR3 runs 15 residues. Germline V gives CDR1 MNHEY, CDR2 SVGAGI. Trimming stripped 2 bases from V and 5 bases from J, with 13 bases between. In DNA form, the CDR3 reads TGTGCCAGCAGTTACGGGGGCTCTTCGGACAATGAGCAGTTCTTC. The encoded protein is CASSYGGSSDNEQFF.

In its sample, this clonotype was seen many times. The chain is built from TRBV2 and TRBJ2-7; possible D gene TRBD1, 6 bases. The V gene's germline CDR1 is SNHLY and CDR2 FYNNEI. V was clipped by 6 bases and J by 0 bases, with 18 bases between them. This CDR3 spans 16 amino acids. CDR3 bases: TGTGCCAGCAGCAAGGGGACACCAGAAAGCTCCTACGAGCAGTACTTC. The encoded protein is CASSKGTPESSYEQYF.

This clonotype was seen many times. The rearrangement uses TRBV5-5 and TRBJ2-2; 7 nucleotides line up with TRBD1. Germline lookup yields CDR1 SGHKS and CDR2 YYEKEE (reference sequence). This CDR3 contains 17 residues. Unmatched junction bases numbered 8, after V lost 3 bases and J lost 0 bases. CDR3 bases: TGTGCCAGCAGCTCGTCCCCCGGGACAGCGAACACCGGGGAGCTGTTTTTT. Residues: CASSSSPGTANTGELFF.

This clonotype was picked up many times. V gene TRBV6-1 combines with J gene TRBJ1-1; 8 bases align to TRBD1. Germline CDR1 and CDR2: MNHNS and SASEGT. CDR3 length: 13 residues. V gave up 10 bases and J gave up 1 base; unmatched junction bases: 5. CDR3 bases: TGTGCCACCCTGGACAGGGCGAACACTGAAGCTTTCTTT. Protein product: CATLDRANTEAFF.

This clonotype has a count of ten or more. The chain is built from TRBV30 and TRBJ2-7; 7 nucleotides match TRBD1. The CDR3 length is 13 residues. Germline V gene sequence: CDR1 GTSNPN, CDR2 SVGIG (reference sequence). V dropped 3 bases and J dropped 2; count of bases not matched to a gene: 4. DNA of the CDR3: TGTGCCTGGAGCCGGGACAGTACCTACGAGCAGTACTTC. Translation: CAWSRDSTYEQYF.